Shown below are 18 T cell receptor beta chains from a single sample sequenced in a study of cytomegalovirus exposure and HLA in healthy donors. Vbeta (60) and Jbeta (13) primers were used in the PCR. TCRdb's copy holds only in-frame clones and misses some; the assay was immunoSEQ multiplex PCR. The table records 190,000 or so clones, around four fifths of them present only once. Input material: PBMCs. The receptor source for this set is a man aged 45 to 65 in good health and CMV-seronegative.

CDR3 region: CASSVELAGDTQYF. The CDR3, as DNA: TGTGCCAGCAGCGTAGAACTAGCGGGAGATACGCAGTATTTT. The chain is built from TRBV9 and TRBJ2-3; 9 bases are shared with TRBD2. The V and J ends lost 0 bases and 5 bases, in that order; junction bases with no gene match: 1. From germline, CDR1 is SGDLS and CDR2 YYNGEE. The CDR3 sequence is 14 residues long.

This chain connects TRBV2 to TRBJ1-3; a possible D gene is TRBD1 (6 bases). Trimming took 6 bases from V and 2 from J, leaving 14 bases between them. The CDR3 has 15 residues. The germline V gene has CDR1 SNHLY and CDR2 FYNNEI. CDR3 loop: CASRAVGTPGNTIYF. CDR3 DNA: TGTGCCAGCAGGGCCGTCGGGACACCTGGAAACACCATATATTTT.

The chain carries TRBV5-1 and TRBJ2-1; 11 nucleotides agree with TRBD2. Trimming removed 4 bases from V and 4 bases from J; junction bases left unmatched: 4. The CDR3 extends over 15 amino acids. CDR1 SGHRS and CDR2 YFSETQ come from the germline V gene. CDR3 nucleotide sequence: TGCGCCAGCAGCACAGGGACTAGCGGTTACAATGAGCAGTTCTTC. This encodes CASSTGTSGYNEQFF.

This CDR3 reads CASSSLSPPYEQYF. For the CDR3, the DNA is TGTGCCAGCAGCTCTCTTTCTCCCCCCTACGAGCAGTACTTC. The chain is built from TRBV7-6 and TRBJ2-5; D is unclear. The better agreement between TRBJ2-7 and the DNA end casts doubt on the J call. Germline CDR1 reads SGHVS; CDR2 reads FNYEAQ. CDR3 length: 14 residues.

The V and J genes are TRBV7-6 and TRBJ2-7; TRBD1 matches 9 bases. The CDR3 is 17 residues long. Germline V gene data show CDR1 as SGHVS and CDR2 as FNYEAQ. After removal of 0 bases from V and 4 bases from J, the junction contained 10 bases not matched to a gene. CDR3 coding DNA: TGTGCCAGCAGCTTAGCGTTTTTGAGGACAGGGGAATACGAGCAGTACTTC. It translates to CASSLAFLRTGEYEQYF.

In this sample, this clone turned up once. The rearrangement links TRBV21-1 to TRBJ2-1; the table's TRBD2 call for D was not verified on the DNA. TRBV21-1 is labeled a pseudogene. This CDR3 has 14 amino acids. Here the CDR3 reads CASSVGTRRNEQFF. The CDR3 DNA reads as TGTGCCAGCAGCGTCGGGACTAGAAGGAATGAGCAGTTCTTC.

A few counts support this clone. CDR3 amino acids: CAHGRDRVSYEQYF. CDR3 DNA: TGTGCCCACGGCAGGGACAGAGTTTCCTACGAGCAGTACTTC. The gene calls are TRBV21-1 and TRBJ2-7; TRBD1, the D gene given by the table, was not confirmed from the DNA. TRBV21-1 is a pseudogene locus. This CDR3 region has 14 residues.

J is TRBJ2-3 and V is TRBV5-1, with 9 nucleotides matching TRBD2. The CDR3 sequence is 19 residues long. Germline V lookup: CDR1 SGHRS, CDR2 YFSETQ. V dropped 6 bases and J dropped 4; count of bases not matched to a gene: 21. In DNA, the CDR3 is TGCGCCAGCAACACAGCACCACAAAATAGCGGGAGAGGCGCAGATACGCAGTATTTT. This codes for CASNTAPQNSGRGADTQYF.

This clone has a handful of counts. The chain has TRBV19 and TRBJ1-1; D remains ambiguous. V dropped 3 bases and J dropped 1 base, with 6 bases sitting between them. CDR1 is LNHDA and CDR2 is SQIVND in the germline V gene (reference sequence). This CDR3 region has 13 residues. The DNA for the CDR3 is TGTGCCAGTAGTATCAACGGGAACACTGAAGCTTTCTTT. Its protein is CASSINGNTEAFF.

V usage is TRBV4-1 and J usage is TRBJ2-7, with 10 bases aligning to TRBD1. After removal of 1 base from V and 4 bases from J, the junction contained 4 bases not matched to a gene. The germline CDR1 and CDR2 sequences are MGHRA and YSYEKL. This CDR3 has 15 amino acids. CDR3 loop: CASSQGQGASYEQYF. The CDR3 DNA follows: TGCGCCAGCAGCCAAGGACAGGGGGCATCGTACGAGCAGTACTTC.

Comments on this clone: Sequence at one end of the junction differs from germline and may be a read error. The CDR3 reads CASSVDGGYTEAFF. The CDR3, as DNA: TGTGCCAGCAGCGTAGACGGAGGGTACACTGAAGCTTTCTTT. The V and J genes are TRBV11-2 and TRBJ1-1; no firm D call. The CDR3 totals 14 residues. Germline V lookup: CDR1 SGHAT, CDR2 FQNNGV.

This chain links TRBV4-2 with TRBJ2-7; 11 bases line up with TRBD2. CDR3 length: 16 residues. The trim removed 2 bases at V and 5 bases at J, leaving 8 bases unmatched. CDR1 is LGHNA and CDR2 is YNFKEQ in the germline V gene. CDR3 sequence: CASSQSELAGANEQYF. DNA of the CDR3: TGTGCCAGCAGCCAAAGTGAACTAGCGGGAGCAAACGAGCAGTACTTC.

The rearrangement links TRBV7-2 to TRBJ2-3; TRBD2 matches at 7 bases. Germline CDR1 is SGHTA and CDR2 is FQGNSA. Losses at the gene ends were 7 bases for V and 4 bases for J; bases not matched to a gene: 8. The CDR3 consists of 14 residues. CDR3 protein: CASNQWGGADTQYF. CDR3 in DNA: TGTGCCAGCAACCAGTGGGGGGGGGCAGATACGCAGTATTTT.

This rearrangement joins TRBV20-1 to TRBJ2-1, with 7 bases that match TRBD2. The CDR3 runs to 11 residues. V was pared by 6 bases and J by 4 bases, with 0 bases of the junction left unmatched. Germline assignment: CDR1 DFQATT and CDR2 SNEGSKA (reference sequence). CDR3 amino acids: CSAGGYNEQFF. The CDR3, as DNA: TGCAGTGCGGGGGGGTACAATGAGCAGTTCTTC.

This chain uses TRBV5-1 with TRBJ2-1; a possible D gene is TRBD1 (6 bases). The V end lost 4 bases, the J end lost 2 bases, and 13 bases lay between the germline ends. CDR1 is SGHRS, CDR2 YFSETQ, per germline. The CDR3 contains 15 residues. The CDR3 reads CASSRDNGPYNEQFF. CDR3 DNA: TGCGCCAGCAGCCGGGACAACGGACCCTACAATGAGCAGTTCTTC.

This chain uses TRBV9 with TRBJ2-3; TRBD2 aligns across 10 bases. This CDR3 is 16 amino acids long. J lost 0 bases, V lost 4 bases, and 5 bases had no gene match. Germline assignment: CDR1 SGDLS and CDR2 YYNGEE. The CDR3: CASSLRTSGSTDTQYF. In DNA form, the CDR3 reads TGTGCCAGCAGCTTGAGGACTAGCGGAAGCACAGATACGCAGTATTTT.

This clone was recorded once. The chain couples TRBV30 to TRBJ2-7; D perhaps matches TRBD2 (5 bases). Germline CDR1 is GTSNPN and CDR2 is SVGIG (reference sequence). V lost 2 bases and J lost 4, with 6 bases in between. This CDR3 is 11 amino acids long. The CDR3: CAWSQRYEQYF. The CDR3 DNA sequence: TGTGCCTGGAGTCAGCGGTACGAGCAGTACTTC.

The CDR3 loop is CASSEGGPGGGYTF. DNA of the CDR3: TGTGCCAGCAGTGAGGGGGGGCCAGGTGGTGGCTACACCTTC. V gene TRBV2 combines with J gene TRBJ1-2; TRBD1 might be the D (6 bases). Per the germline V gene, CDR1 is SNHLY and CDR2 is FYNNEI. Trimming removed 3 bases at V and 7 bases at J, with 15 bases between. The CDR3 runs 14 residues.